Presented here are 25 T cell receptor beta chains from one specimen sequenced in a study of cytomegalovirus exposure and HLA in healthy donors. It was with 60 Vbeta and 13 Jbeta primers that the PCR ran. Generated by immunoSEQ multiplex PCR, the TCRdb table keeps only in-frame clones and is missing some. Altogether about 110,000 clones are present, 67% being singletons, with the ten largest covering about 8.3%. The sequencing sample was made of PBMCs. The receptors come from a man aged 18 to 29 in good health and CMV-seropositive.

The chain recombines TRBV6-5 with TRBJ1-6; D remains ambiguous. From germline, CDR1 is MNHEY and CDR2 SVGAGI. This CDR3 spans 15 amino acids. The germline V and J ends were trimmed by 2 bases and 0 bases, with 5 bases remaining between them. The CDR3 spells CASSYGSSYNSPLHF. The CDR3 bases are TGTGCCAGCAGTTACGGCAGCTCCTATAATTCACCCCTCCACTTT.

The sample holds a few counts of this clone. The chain is built from TRBV2 and TRBJ1-2; TRBD1 matches at 7 bases. V shed 7 bases and J 4 bases; nucleotides not matched to a gene: 6. Germline V gene lookup returns CDR1 SNHLY and CDR2 FYNNEI. The CDR3 covers 13 residues. CDR3: CASNQDRTYGYTF. CDR3 sequence (DNA): TGTGCCAGCAATCAGGACAGGACCTATGGCTACACCTTC.

The rearrangement uses TRBV2 and TRBJ2-3, with a possible D match to TRBD2 (6 bases). The CDR3 consists of 14 residues. CDR1 is SNHLY and CDR2 is FYNNEI in the germline V gene. CDR3 residues: CGGHQVVSGDTQYF. The DNA for the CDR3 is TGTGGCGGACACCAGGTGGTTAGCGGAGATACGCAGTATTTT. Full variable domain (outside the CDR3, taken from reference TRBV2 and TRBJ2-3): EPEVTQTPSHQVTQMGQEVILRCVPISNHLYFYWYRQILGQKVEFLVSFYNNEISEKSEIFDDQFSVERPDGSNFTLKIRSTKLEDSAMYFCGGHQVVSGDTQYFGPGTRLTVL.

This clone was found a few times. The chain recombines TRBV28 with TRBJ1-5; 8 nucleotides match TRBD1. The CDR3 covers 14 residues. Unmatched junction bases numbered 9, after V lost 5 bases and J lost 9 bases. Germline V gene data show CDR1 as MDHEN and CDR2 as SYDVKM. Here the CDR3 DNA reads TGTGCCAGCAGTCTGGACAGGGCGAGCGGGCCCCAGCATTTT. Its protein product is CASSLDRASGPQHF.

For the CDR3, the DNA is TGTGCCAGCAGTGACAGCGGGGGGGCAGATACGCAGTATTTT. It translates to CASSDSGGADTQYF. J is TRBJ2-3 and V is TRBV6-4, with 10 bases matching TRBD2. The CDR3 is 14 amino acids. J was trimmed by 4 bases and V by 2 bases; bases with no gene match: 0. Germline loops: CDR1 MRHNA, CDR2 SNTAGT.

Details on this clone: Its ends do not fully match the called genes, so a read error is possible. V usage is TRBV6-4 and J usage is TRBJ2-3; possible D gene TRBD1, 6 bases. The CDR3 runs to 13 residues. Germline assignment: CDR1 MRHNA and CDR2 SNTAGT. The CDR3 reads CASSDGDTDAQYF. The CDR3 DNA follows: TGTGCCAGCAGTGACGGGGACACAGATGCGCAGTATTTT.

This sequence joins TRBV7-9 and TRBJ1-1, with 8 bases that match TRBD1. With V trimmed by 5 bases and J by 1 base, 15 bases remained unmatched. From germline, CDR1 is SEHNR and CDR2 FQNEAQ (reference sequence). This CDR3 is built from 18 residues. The CDR3 region is CASSPRTYSRGRNTEAFF. The CDR3 DNA is TGTGCCAGCAGCCCGCGGACATATAGCAGGGGGCGGAACACTGAAGCTTTCTTT.

CDR3 DNA: TGTGCCAGCAGTCCCCAGGGGGCGCAGGGTCAGCCCCAGCATTTT. Translating it yields CASSPQGAQGQPQHF. This chain uses TRBV28 with TRBJ1-5; 8 nucleotides match TRBD1. CDR1 is MDHEN, CDR2 SYDVKM, per germline. This CDR3 contains 15 residues. V gave up 5 bases and J gave up 6 bases; unmatched junction bases: 9.

The chain uses TRBV6-6 and TRBJ1-2; no definite D call. Trimming took off 2 bases at V and 6 bases at J, with 4 bases between the two ends. Germline V gene data show CDR1 as MNHNY and CDR2 as SVGAGI (reference sequence). The CDR3 has 11 residues. The CDR3, as DNA: TGTGCCAGCAGTTACCTAGATGGCTACACCTTC. This codes for CASSYLDGYTF.

This clone was observed a handful of times. V usage is TRBV7-6 and J usage is TRBJ2-7; 10 bases match TRBD1. The CDR3 contains 15 residues. CDR1 is SGHVS, CDR2 FNYEAQ, per germline. V lost 1 base and J lost 6; bases outside the gene matches: 6. CDR3 in DNA: TGTGCCAGCAGCTTAGGAGACAGGGGGCTTGGCGAGCAGTACTTC. Encoded protein: CASSLGDRGLGEQYF.

The chain has TRBV5-4 and TRBJ2-3, with D perhaps TRBD2 (6 bases). From germline, CDR1 is SGHNT and CDR2 YYREEE (reference sequence). The CDR3 totals 13 residues. Trimming removed 8 bases from V and 1 base from J, with 11 bases in between. The DNA of the CDR3 is TGTGCCAGTGGCGGGGCAGGCACAGATACGCAGTATTTT. Its translation: CASGGAGTDTQYF.

The rearrangement joins TRBV28 to TRBJ1-2, with D perhaps TRBD1 (5 bases). V gave up 6 bases and J gave up 4 bases, with 12 bases separating them. This CDR3 comprises 13 residues. The germline gives CDR1 MDHEN, CDR2 SYDVKM. The DNA for the CDR3 is TGTGCCAGCAGCGCCAGGGCAGGCTATGGCTACACCTTC. Its translation is CASSARAGYGYTF.

The V gene is TRBV6-1, the J gene TRBJ2-7, with 7 bases that match TRBD1. The CDR3 sequence is 15 residues long. CDR1 and CDR2 (germline): MNHNS, SASEGT. The V gene end was trimmed by 2 bases and the J gene end by 4 bases; junction bases not matched to a gene: 8. The CDR3 DNA reads as TGTGCCAGCAGTGAACCCGGGACAGCCTCTTACGAGCAGTACTTC. This gives the protein CASSEPGTASYEQYF.

This sequence joins TRBV5-4 and TRBJ1-6; D is uncertain. The CDR3 extends over 13 amino acids. The germline gives CDR1 SGHNT, CDR2 YYREEE (reference sequence). V was shortened by 4 bases and J by 6 bases, with 8 bases between the two germline ends. DNA of the CDR3: TGTGCCAGCAGCCCAAGACTTAATTCACCCCTCCACTTT. Translating it yields CASSPRLNSPLHF. The full variable domain, rest sourced from reference TRBV5-4 and TRBJ1-6, is ETGVTQSPTHLIKTRGQQVTLRCSSQSGHNTVSWYQQALGQGPQFIFQYYREEENGRGNFPPRFSGLQFPNYSSELNVNALELDDSALYLCASSPRLNSPLHFGNGTRLTVT.

The chain is built from TRBV12-5 and TRBJ2-3, with a weak D call TRBD2 (5 bases). Trimming left V 4 bases short and J 2 bases short, with 16 bases between. The CDR3 is made up of 16 amino acids. CDR1 and CDR2 from the germline V gene are LGHNT and FRNRAP. Written as DNA, the CDR3 is TGTGCTAGTGGTTCACCTTCTTCGGAGGACACAGATACGCAGTATTTT. Its translation: CASGSPSSEDTDTQYF.

The chain links TRBV18 to TRBJ2-5, with D possibly being TRBD1 (6 bases). Germline loops: CDR1 KGHSH, CDR2 LQKENI. Trimming pared 5 bases from V and 4 bases from J, leaving 8 bases between. This CDR3 has 12 amino acids. Here the CDR3 DNA reads TGTGCCAGCTCAGGGGACATAGAGACCCAGTACTTC. Protein sequence: CASSGDIETQYF.

The chain employs TRBV10-1 and TRBJ2-3; 8 bases match TRBD2. Trimming took 8 bases from V and 5 from J; bases not matched to a gene: 12. This CDR3 has 15 amino acids. From germline, CDR1 is WNHNN and CDR2 SYGVQD (reference sequence). CDR3 coding DNA: TGCGCCAGCGCCGTCGGGGGGGGGCGAGGAGATACGCAGTATTTT. Its translation: CASAVGGGRGDTQYF.

This clone appeared a single time. V is TRBV27 and J is TRBJ1-2, with 7 bases fitting TRBD1. Unmatched junction bases numbered 16, after V lost 5 bases and J lost 4 bases. Germline CDR1 MNHEY, CDR2 SMNVEV (reference sequence). The length of the CDR3 is 17 residues. The CDR3 nucleotides read TGTGCCAGCAGTCTACTAAAGGACAGGAACAGGGGCTATGGCTACACCTTC. Residues: CASSLLKDRNRGYGYTF.

V and J are TRBV28 and TRBJ2-7; TRBD1 matches 9 bases. Losses at the gene ends were 2 bases for V and 7 bases for J; bases not matched to a gene: 12. Germline V CDR1 and CDR2: MDHEN, SYDVKM. The CDR3 extends over 16 amino acids. For the CDR3, the DNA is TGTGCCAGCAGTTTAGGGGGGTTTACAGGGGGCGGGGAGCAGTACGTC. It yields the protein CASSLGGFTGGGEQYV.

The chain couples TRBV5-1 to TRBJ2-3, with TRBD2 matching over 9 bases. After removal of 4 bases from V and 4 bases from J, the junction contained 10 bases not matched to a gene. Germline CDR1 reads SGHRS; CDR2 reads YFSETQ. The CDR3 has 16 amino acids. The CDR3 here is CASSGRASGAPDTQYF. CDR3 DNA sequence: TGCGCCAGCAGCGGCAGGGCTAGCGGGGCCCCAGATACGCAGTATTTT.

This clone was seen a handful of times. V and J are TRBV5-5 and TRBJ1-2; 8 nucleotides match TRBD1. The CDR3 length is 14 residues. CDR1 and CDR2 from the germline V gene are SGHKS and YYEKEE (reference sequence). With 3 bases clipped from V and 7 bases from J, the junction kept 8 bases outside the gene matches. In DNA, the CDR3 is TGTGCCAGCAGCTCAGGGGGCGGGCACGCTGGCTACACCTTC. It yields the protein CASSSGGGHAGYTF.

This clone was seen a handful of times. The genes are TRBV6-1 and TRBJ2-5; D remains ambiguous. From germline, CDR1 is MNHNS and CDR2 SASEGT. CDR3 length: 15 amino acids. Trimming cost V 6 bases and J 4 bases, with 18 bases left between them. The CDR3 loop is CASRRSKVPGETQYF. The CDR3 coding sequence is TGTGCCAGCAGGCGGTCAAAGGTCCCCGGAGAGACCCAGTACTTC.

The chain employs TRBV7-9 and TRBJ2-7; 8 nucleotides align to TRBD1. J lost 8 bases, V lost 6 bases, and 12 bases had no gene match. Looked up from germline, CDR1 is SEHNR and CDR2 is FQNEAQ (reference sequence). The CDR3 covers 14 residues. For the CDR3, the DNA is TGTGCCAGCAGTCTGACGGACAGGGTTAGAAAGCAGTACTTC. Translation gives CASSLTDRVRKQYF.

This chain connects TRBV15 to TRBJ1-2, with TRBD1 matching over 7 bases. This CDR3 has 16 amino acids. The V segment lost 1 base and the J segment 5 bases; nucleotides outside the gene matches: 10. Germline CDR1 LNHNV, CDR2 YYDKDF (reference sequence). CDR3 bases: TGTGCCACCAGCAGAGCTACCTTAACAGGGGAGTATGGCTACACCTTC. Translation gives CATSRATLTGEYGYTF.

The V gene is TRBV7-8, the J gene TRBJ2-7; 8 positions agree with TRBD1. V gave up 1 base and J gave up 1 base; unmatched junction bases: 9. Germline CDR1 SGHVS, CDR2 FQNEAQ. The CDR3 spans 17 residues. CDR3 coding DNA: TGTGCCAGCAGCTTAGGGCCCGCCGGGACAGGATCCTACGAGCAGTACGTC. It specifies CASSLGPAGTGSYEQYV.